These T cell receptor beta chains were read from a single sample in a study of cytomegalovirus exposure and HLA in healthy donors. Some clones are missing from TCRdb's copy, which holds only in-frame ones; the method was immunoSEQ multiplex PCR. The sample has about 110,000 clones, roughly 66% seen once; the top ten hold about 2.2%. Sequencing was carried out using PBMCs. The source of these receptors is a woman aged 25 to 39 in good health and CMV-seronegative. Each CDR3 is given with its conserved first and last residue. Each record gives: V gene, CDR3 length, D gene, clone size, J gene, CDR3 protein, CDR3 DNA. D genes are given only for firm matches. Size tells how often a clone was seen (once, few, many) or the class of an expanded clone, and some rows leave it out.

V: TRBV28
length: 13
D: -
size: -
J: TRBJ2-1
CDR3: CASRRQGGDEQFF
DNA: TGTGCCAGCCGACGCCAGGGCGGCGATGAGCAGTTCTTC

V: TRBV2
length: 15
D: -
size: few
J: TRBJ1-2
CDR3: CASSETRGSNYGYTF
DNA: TGTGCCAGCAGTGAAACACGGGGGTCTAACTATGGCTACACCTTC

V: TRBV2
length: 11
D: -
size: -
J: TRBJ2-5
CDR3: CASSPKLAQYF
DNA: TGTGCCAGCTCGCCTAAACTAGCCCAGTACTTC

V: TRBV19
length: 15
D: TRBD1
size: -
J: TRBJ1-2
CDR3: CASSTGTGVGYGYTF
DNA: TGTGCCAGTAGTACTGGGACAGGGGTCGGCTATGGCTACACCTTC

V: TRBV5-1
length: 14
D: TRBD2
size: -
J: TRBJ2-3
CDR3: CASSDGTSGDTQYF
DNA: TGCGCCAGCAGCGACGGGACTAGCGGAGATACGCAGTATTTT

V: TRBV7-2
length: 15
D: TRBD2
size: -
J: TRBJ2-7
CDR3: CASSPSSGRSYEQYF
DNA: TGTGCCAGCAGCCCTTCTAGCGGACGCTCCTACGAGCAGTACTTC

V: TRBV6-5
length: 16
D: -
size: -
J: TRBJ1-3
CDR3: CASSYSAQASGNTIYF
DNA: TGTGCCAGCAGTTACTCGGCCCAGGCCTCTGGAAACACCATATATTTT

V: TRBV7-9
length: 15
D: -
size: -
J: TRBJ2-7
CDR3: CASSLASAGPYEQYF
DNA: TGTGCCAGCAGCTTAGCGAGTGCGGGCCCCTACGAGCAGTACTTC

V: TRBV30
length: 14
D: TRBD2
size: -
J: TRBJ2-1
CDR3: CAWSAASGYNEQFF
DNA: TGTGCCTGGAGTGCGGCTAGCGGGTACAATGAGCAGTTCTTC

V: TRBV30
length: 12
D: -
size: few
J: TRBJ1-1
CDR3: CAWSRMNTEAFF
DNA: TGTGCCTGGAGCAGGATGAACACTGAAGCTTTCTTT

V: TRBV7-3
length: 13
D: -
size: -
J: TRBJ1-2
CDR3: CASSLDRGNGYTF
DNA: TGTGCCAGCAGCTTAGATCGGGGGAATGGCTACACCTTC

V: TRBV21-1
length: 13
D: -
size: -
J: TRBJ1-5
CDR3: CASKGGGDQPQHF
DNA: TGTGCCAGCAAGGGTGGCGGGGATCAGCCCCAGCATTTT

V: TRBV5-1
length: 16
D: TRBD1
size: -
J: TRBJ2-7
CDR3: CASSVTRDRLTYEQYF
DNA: TGCGCCAGCAGCGTTACCCGGGACAGGCTGACCTACGAGCAGTACTTC

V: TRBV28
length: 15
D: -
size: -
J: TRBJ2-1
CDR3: CASSLWGGKYNEQFF
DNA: TGTGCCAGCTCACTCTGGGGCGGGAAATACAATGAGCAGTTCTTC

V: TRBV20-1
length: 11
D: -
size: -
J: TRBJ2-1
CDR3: CSAKNFDEQFF
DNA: TGCAGTGCCAAAAACTTCGATGAGCAGTTCTTC

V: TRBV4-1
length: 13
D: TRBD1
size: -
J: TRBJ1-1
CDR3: CASSLRGLSEAFF
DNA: TGCGCCAGCAGCCTCAGGGGGCTGTCTGAAGCTTTCTTT

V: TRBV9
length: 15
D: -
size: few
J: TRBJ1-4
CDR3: CASSVALGLDEKLFF
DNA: TGTGCCAGCAGCGTAGCACTGGGGCTCGATGAAAAACTGTTTTTT

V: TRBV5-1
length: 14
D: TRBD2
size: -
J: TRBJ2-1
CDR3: CASSLGGGRYEQFF
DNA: TGCGCCAGCAGCTTGGGGGGGGGACGATATGAGCAGTTCTTC

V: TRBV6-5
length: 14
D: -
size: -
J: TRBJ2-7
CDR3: CASSYRSGSDEQYF
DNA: TGTGCCAGCAGTTACAGATCAGGGTCCGACGAGCAGTACTTC

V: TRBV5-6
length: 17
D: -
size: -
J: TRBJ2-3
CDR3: CASSLEAPGVWTDTQYF
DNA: TGTGCCAGCAGCTTGGAGGCCCCGGGAGTTTGGACAGATACGCAGTATTTT

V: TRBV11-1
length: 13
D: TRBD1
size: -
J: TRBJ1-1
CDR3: CASSRDRPTEAFF
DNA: TGTGCCAGCAGTCGGGACAGACCCACTGAAGCTTTCTTT

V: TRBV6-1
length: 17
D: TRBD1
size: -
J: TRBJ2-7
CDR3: CASSAPPGTGVPDEQYF
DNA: TGTGCCAGCAGTGCTCCCCCGGGGACAGGGGTCCCCGACGAGCAGTACTTC

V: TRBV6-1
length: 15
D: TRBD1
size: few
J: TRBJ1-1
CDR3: CASSDNQGAGTEAFF
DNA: TGTGCCAGCAGTGATAACCAGGGGGCCGGAACTGAAGCTTTCTTT

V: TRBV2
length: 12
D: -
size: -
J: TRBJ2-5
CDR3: CASKPSQETQYF
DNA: TGTGCCAGCAAGCCTAGCCAAGAGACCCAGTACTTC

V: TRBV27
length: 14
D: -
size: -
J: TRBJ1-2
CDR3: CASRNQQGDYGYTF
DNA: TGTGCCAGCAGAAATCAACAGGGAGACTATGGCTACACCTTC

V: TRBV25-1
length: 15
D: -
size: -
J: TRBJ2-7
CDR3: CASSEGQLATYEQYF
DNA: TGTGCCAGCAGTGAAGGGCAGTTGGCGACCTACGAGCAGTACTTC

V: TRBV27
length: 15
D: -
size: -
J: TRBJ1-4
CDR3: CASSPTETGFKKLFF
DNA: TGTGCCAGCAGCCCTACCGAAACAGGGTTCAAAAAACTGTTTTTT

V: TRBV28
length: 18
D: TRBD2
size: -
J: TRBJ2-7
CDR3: CASSSRGLAGRESYEQYF
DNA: TGTGCCAGCAGTTCCAGGGGACTAGCGGGAAGGGAATCCTACGAGCAGTACTTC

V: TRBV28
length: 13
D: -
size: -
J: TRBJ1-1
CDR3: CASSFGGNTEAFF
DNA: TGTGCCAGCAGTTTTGGCGGGAACACTGAAGCTTTCTTT

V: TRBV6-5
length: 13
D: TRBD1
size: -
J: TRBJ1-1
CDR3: CASRKTGAAEAFF
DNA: TGTGCCAGCAGAAAAACAGGGGCCGCCGAAGCTTTCTTT

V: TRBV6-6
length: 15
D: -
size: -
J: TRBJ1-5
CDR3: CASSYEGNSNQPQHF
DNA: TGTGCCAGCAGTTACGAGGGTAACAGCAATCAGCCCCAGCATTTT

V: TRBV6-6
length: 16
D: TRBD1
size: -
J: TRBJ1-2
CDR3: CASSFGTGSVVDAYTF
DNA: TGTGCCAGCAGTTTTGGGACAGGGTCGGTAGTCGATGCCTACACCTTC

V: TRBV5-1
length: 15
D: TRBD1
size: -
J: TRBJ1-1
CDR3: CASSLAGGGMTEAFF
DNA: TGCGCCAGCAGCTTGGCAGGGGGTGGTATGACTGAAGCTTTCTTT

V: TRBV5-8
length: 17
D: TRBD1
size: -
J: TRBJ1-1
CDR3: CASSPVRDRGMNTEAFF
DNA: TGTGCCAGCAGCCCTGTCCGGGACAGGGGTATGAACACTGAAGCTTTCTTT

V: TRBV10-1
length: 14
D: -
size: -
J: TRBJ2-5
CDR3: CASSESGGQETQYF
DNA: TGCGCCAGCAGTGAGTCGGGAGGACAAGAGACCCAGTACTTC

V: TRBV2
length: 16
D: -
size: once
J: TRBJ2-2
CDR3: CASRDGTTFTTGELFF
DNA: TGTGCCAGCAGGGACGGGACAACTTTCACGACCGGGGAGCTGTTTTTT

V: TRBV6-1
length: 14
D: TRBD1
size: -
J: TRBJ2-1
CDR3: CATGQDLPYNEQFF
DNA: TGTGCCACCGGACAGGACCTACCCTACAATGAGCAGTTCTTC

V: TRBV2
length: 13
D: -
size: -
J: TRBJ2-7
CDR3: CANSQGGPYEQYF
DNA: TGTGCCAATTCACAGGGGGGGCCCTACGAGCAGTACTTC

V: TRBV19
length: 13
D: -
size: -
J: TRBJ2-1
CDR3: CASHGSAYNEQFF
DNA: TGTGCCAGTCACGGGAGCGCCTACAATGAGCAGTTCTTC

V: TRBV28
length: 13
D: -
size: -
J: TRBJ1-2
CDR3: CASSFRVNYGYTF
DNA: TGTGCCAGCAGTTTCAGGGTTAACTATGGCTACACCTTC

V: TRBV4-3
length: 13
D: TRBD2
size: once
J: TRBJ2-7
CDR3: CASSQEIAGDRYF
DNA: TGCGCCAGCAGCCAAGAGATAGCGGGAGATAGGTACTTC

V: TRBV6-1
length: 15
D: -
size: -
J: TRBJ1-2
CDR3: CASSEIGGEYYGYTF
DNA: TGTGCCAGCAGTGAAATTGGAGGGGAGTACTATGGCTACACCTTC

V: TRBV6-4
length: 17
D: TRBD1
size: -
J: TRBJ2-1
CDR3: CASSEVPGTGTYNEQFF
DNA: TGTGCCAGCAGTGAAGTGCCCGGGACAGGGACCTACAATGAGCAGTTCTTC

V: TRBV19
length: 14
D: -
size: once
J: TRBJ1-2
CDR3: CASSIDLSGDGYTF
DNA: TGTGCCAGTAGTATAGATCTATCGGGGGACGGCTACACCTTC